Listed below are T cell receptor beta chains from one sample, sequenced in a study of blood T cell repertoires in COVID-19. Only in-frame clones appear in the TCRdb table, and some are missing; sequencing was by immunoSEQ multiplex PCR. The repertoire holds about 31,000 clones, with approximately 91% as singletons. What was sequenced was peripheral blood. The receptors originated from a man in his 60s with acute or convalescent COVID-19. CDR3s include the opening cysteine and the closing phenylalanine or tryptophan. A D gene is named only where the DNA matches it firmly. Not every row has a clone size; where given, it reads once, few, many or a size class.

cdr3_aa: CASSYTGRTEAFF
cdr3_nt: TGTGCCAGCAGTTACACAGGGCGGACTGAAGCTTTCTTT
v_call: TRBV6-5
j_call: TRBJ1-1
clone_size: .
d_call: .

cdr3_aa: CASSGLAGGFTGELFF
cdr3_nt: TGTGCCAGCAGTGGGCTAGCGGGAGGGTTTACCGGGGAGCTGTTTTTT
v_call: TRBV6-1
j_call: TRBJ2-2
clone_size: .
d_call: TRBD2

cdr3_aa: CASSYSDSLYNSPLHF
cdr3_nt: TGTGCCAGCAGTTACTCGGACAGTCTCTATAATTCACCCCTCCACTTT
v_call: TRBV6-5
j_call: TRBJ1-6
clone_size: .
d_call: .

cdr3_aa: CASSLSSGMAYEQYF
cdr3_nt: TGTGCCAGCAGTTTATCGAGCGGGATGGCCTACGAGCAGTACTTC
v_call: TRBV27
j_call: TRBJ2-7
clone_size: .
d_call: TRBD2

cdr3_aa: CASYQGSANYGYTF
cdr3_nt: TGTGCCAGCTACCAGGGGTCAGCTAACTATGGCTACACCTTC
v_call: TRBV6-5
j_call: TRBJ1-2
clone_size: .
d_call: .

cdr3_aa: CASSIHDRNTEAFF
cdr3_nt: TGTGCCAGTAGTATTCACGACAGGAACACTGAAGCTTTCTTT
v_call: TRBV19
j_call: TRBJ1-1
clone_size: .
d_call: .

cdr3_aa: CASSTNRGKEKLFF
cdr3_nt: TGTGCCAGCTCAACTAACAGGGGAAAGGAAAAACTGTTTTTT
v_call: TRBV18
j_call: TRBJ1-4
clone_size: .
d_call: TRBD1

cdr3_aa: CASSSWTSATDTQYF
cdr3_nt: TGTGCCAGCAGCTCCTGGACTAGCGCCACAGATACGCAGTATTTT
v_call: TRBV7-2
j_call: TRBJ2-3
clone_size: .
d_call: TRBD2

cdr3_aa: CASSERGQGGTGNTIYF
cdr3_nt: TGTGCCAGCAGTGAAAGGGGACAGGGGGGAACCGGAAACACCATATATTTT
v_call: TRBV25-1
j_call: TRBJ1-3
clone_size: once
d_call: TRBD1

cdr3_aa: CASSRTSGVTDTQYF
cdr3_nt: TGCGCCAGCAGCCGGACTAGCGGGGTAACAGATACGCAGTATTTT
v_call: TRBV5-1
j_call: TRBJ2-3
clone_size: .
d_call: TRBD2

cdr3_aa: CASSSGQGPYNEQFF
cdr3_nt: TGTGCCAGCAGTTCCGGACAGGGGCCCTACAATGAGCAGTTCTTC
v_call: TRBV6-5
j_call: TRBJ2-1
clone_size: .
d_call: TRBD1

cdr3_aa: CASSIVQGQGGNTIYF
cdr3_nt: TGTGCCAGTAGTATAGTTCAGGGACAGGGAGGAAACACCATATATTTT
v_call: TRBV19
j_call: TRBJ1-3
clone_size: .
d_call: TRBD1

cdr3_aa: CASTDSSGLSYEQYF
cdr3_nt: TGTGCCAGCACCGATTCTAGCGGACTCTCCTACGAGCAGTACTTC
v_call: TRBV7-2
j_call: TRBJ2-7
clone_size: once
d_call: TRBD2

cdr3_aa: CASRSQGASVFKGPNEQFF
cdr3_nt: TGCGCCAGCAGGTCCCAGGGGGCTAGCGTCTTCAAGGGCCCCAATGAGCAGTTCTTC
v_call: TRBV5-1
j_call: TRBJ2-1
clone_size: .
d_call: TRBD1

cdr3_aa: CASSLAGAGTSYEQYF
cdr3_nt: TGTGCCAGCTCCTTAGCGGGAGCTGGGACCAGCTACGAGCAGTACTTC
v_call: TRBV25-1
j_call: TRBJ2-7
clone_size: .
d_call: TRBD2

cdr3_aa: CASSLAQGNEKLFF
cdr3_nt: TGTGCCAGCAGTCTAGCACAGGGTAATGAAAAACTGTTTTTT
v_call: TRBV25-1
j_call: TRBJ1-4
clone_size: .
d_call: .

cdr3_aa: CASSVLRDTGELFF
cdr3_nt: TGTGCCAGCAGCGTACTCAGGGACACCGGGGAGCTGTTTTTT
v_call: TRBV9
j_call: TRBJ2-2
clone_size: .
d_call: .

cdr3_aa: CASSRGFTGELFF
cdr3_nt: TGTGCCAGCAGCAGAGGGTTCACCGGGGAGCTGTTTTTT
v_call: TRBV9
j_call: TRBJ2-2
clone_size: .
d_call: .

cdr3_aa: CASSLGTGVEQFF
cdr3_nt: TGTGCCAGCAGCTTAGGGACAGGGGTTGAGCAGTTCTTC
v_call: TRBV11-2
j_call: TRBJ2-1
clone_size: .
d_call: TRBD1

cdr3_aa: CASKRQGQRSEQYF
cdr3_nt: TGTGCCAGCAAGAGACAGGGCCAGCGGAGCGAGCAGTACTTC
v_call: TRBV6-5
j_call: TRBJ2-7
clone_size: .
d_call: TRBD1

cdr3_aa: CASSQDTRTSGIGETQYF
cdr3_nt: TGTGCCAGCAGCCAAGATACTCGGACTAGCGGGATAGGAGAGACCCAGTACTTC
v_call: TRBV3-1/TRBV3-2
j_call: TRBJ2-5
clone_size: .
d_call: TRBD2

cdr3_aa: CASSLWGRGSETQYF
cdr3_nt: TGTGCCAGCAGTTTATGGGGGAGGGGGTCGGAGACCCAGTACTTC
v_call: TRBV6-7
j_call: TRBJ2-5
clone_size: .
d_call: .

cdr3_aa: CASSLFTGGNEQFF
cdr3_nt: TGTGCCAGCAGCTTATTCACAGGGGGCAATGAGCAGTTCTTC
v_call: TRBV11-3
j_call: TRBJ2-1
clone_size: .
d_call: TRBD1

cdr3_aa: CASIQFAQGRYEQYF
cdr3_nt: TGTGCCAGCATCCAGTTCGCACAGGGCAGATACGAGCAGTACTTC
v_call: TRBV6-5
j_call: TRBJ2-7
clone_size: few
d_call: .

cdr3_aa: CASSWESGGSPLHF
cdr3_nt: TGTGCCAGCAGCTGGGAGTCCGGTGGTTCACCCCTCCACTTT
v_call: TRBV7-9
j_call: TRBJ1-6
clone_size: .
d_call: .

cdr3_aa: CASSIASSGGELFF
cdr3_nt: TGTGCCAGTAGTATAGCTTCTAGCGGCGGGGAGCTGTTTTTT
v_call: TRBV19
j_call: TRBJ2-2
clone_size: once
d_call: TRBD2

cdr3_aa: CASSSTSGTDTQYF
cdr3_nt: TGTGCCAGCAGCTCGACTAGCGGGACAGATACGCAGTATTTT
v_call: TRBV7-2
j_call: TRBJ2-3
clone_size: .
d_call: TRBD2

cdr3_aa: CAPRTGITGELFF
cdr3_nt: TGTGCCCCCCGGACAGGGATCACCGGGGAGCTGTTTTTT
v_call: TRBV7-9
j_call: TRBJ2-2
clone_size: .
d_call: TRBD1

cdr3_aa: CSVDADRIAEAFF
cdr3_nt: TGCAGCGTTGACGCGGACAGGATCGCTGAAGCTTTCTTT
v_call: TRBV29-1
j_call: TRBJ1-1
clone_size: once
d_call: TRBD1

cdr3_aa: CATRRRDRGIMNTEAFF
cdr3_nt: TGTGCCACCCGGCGGAGAGACAGGGGTATTATGAACACTGAAGCTTTCTTT
v_call: TRBV19
j_call: TRBJ1-1
clone_size: .
d_call: TRBD1

cdr3_aa: CASSLNRVVSGANVLTF
cdr3_nt: TGTGCCAGCAGCTTGAACAGGGTGGTCTCTGGGGCCAACGTCCTGACTTTC
v_call: TRBV5-5
j_call: TRBJ2-6
clone_size: .
d_call: .

cdr3_aa: CASSHVYEAGGPPYEQYF
cdr3_nt: TGTGCCAGCAGCCACGTTTACGAGGCGGGAGGGCCACCCTACGAGCAGTACTTC
v_call: TRBV4-2
j_call: TRBJ2-7
clone_size: once
d_call: TRBD2

cdr3_aa: CASRTHYSNQPQHF
cdr3_nt: TGTGCCAGTAGAACCCACTATAGCAATCAGCCCCAGCATTTT
v_call: TRBV19
j_call: TRBJ1-5
clone_size: .
d_call: .

cdr3_aa: CASSPPSGAYEQYF
cdr3_nt: TGTGCCAGCAGCCCCCCTAGCGGGGCCTACGAGCAGTACTTC
v_call: TRBV28
j_call: TRBJ2-7
clone_size: .
d_call: TRBD2

cdr3_aa: CASRKRATGADTQYF
cdr3_nt: TGTGCCAGCAGGAAGCGGGCCACGGGCGCAGATACGCAGTATTTT
v_call: TRBV2
j_call: TRBJ2-3
clone_size: once
d_call: .

cdr3_aa: CAWKAGQNPSQPQHF
cdr3_nt: TGTGCCTGGAAGGCAGGACAGAACCCTAGTCAGCCCCAGCATTTT
v_call: TRBV30
j_call: TRBJ1-5
clone_size: .
d_call: .

cdr3_aa: CASNGRGNTGELFF
cdr3_nt: TGTGCCAGCAATGGCAGGGGGAACACCGGGGAGCTGTTTTTT
v_call: TRBV6-5
j_call: TRBJ2-2
clone_size: .
d_call: .

cdr3_aa: CSVATGGPKNIQYF
cdr3_nt: TGCAGCGTAGCTACGGGCGGGCCCAAAAACATTCAGTACTTC
v_call: TRBV29-1
j_call: TRBJ2-4
clone_size: .
d_call: .

cdr3_aa: CSVGLETQYF
cdr3_nt: TGCAGCGTTGGACTGGAGACCCAGTACTTC
v_call: TRBV29-1
j_call: TRBJ2-5
clone_size: .
d_call: .

cdr3_aa: CSVGEEAGELFF
cdr3_nt: TGCAGCGTAGGGGAGGAGGCCGGGGAGCTGTTTTTT
v_call: TRBV29-1
j_call: TRBJ2-2
clone_size: .
d_call: .

cdr3_aa: CASSPGGYEQYF
cdr3_nt: TGTGCCAGCTCACCGGGGGGCTACGAGCAGTACTTC
v_call: TRBV18
j_call: TRBJ2-7
clone_size: .
d_call: .

cdr3_aa: CASSPKGAGRTEAFF
cdr3_nt: TGTGCCAGCTCACCGAAAGGGGCAGGGCGGACTGAAGCTTTCTTT
v_call: TRBV18
j_call: TRBJ1-1
clone_size: once
d_call: .

cdr3_aa: CASSVGGLRTDTQYF
cdr3_nt: TGTGCCAGCAGCGTAGGCGGGCTGAGGACAGATACGCAGTATTTT
v_call: TRBV9
j_call: TRBJ2-3
clone_size: once
d_call: .

cdr3_aa: CASSSDRFNEKLFF
cdr3_nt: TGTGCCAGCAGCTCCGACAGATTTAATGAAAAACTGTTTTTT
v_call: TRBV7-9
j_call: TRBJ1-4
clone_size: .
d_call: .

cdr3_aa: CASSLGTSYHEQFF
cdr3_nt: TGCGCCAGCAGCTTGGGGACTAGTTATCATGAGCAGTTCTTC
v_call: TRBV5-1
j_call: TRBJ2-1
clone_size: .
d_call: TRBD2

cdr3_aa: CAFRRDTGELFF
cdr3_nt: TGTGCCTTCAGGAGGGACACCGGGGAGCTGTTTTTT
v_call: TRBV5-4
j_call: TRBJ2-2
clone_size: .
d_call: .

cdr3_aa: CASSYSSSGGPRDTQYF
cdr3_nt: TGTGCCAGCAGTTACTCCTCTAGCGGGGGGCCCCGGGATACGCAGTATTTT
v_call: TRBV6-2/TRBV6-3
j_call: TRBJ2-3
clone_size: .
d_call: TRBD2

cdr3_aa: CAWSLGDSSYEQYF
cdr3_nt: TGTGCCTGGAGCTTAGGAGATAGCTCCTACGAGCAGTACTTC
v_call: TRBV30
j_call: TRBJ2-7
clone_size: .
d_call: .

cdr3_aa: CASKSPTGGVYGYTF
cdr3_nt: TGTGCCAGCAAAAGTCCGACAGGGGGAGTCTATGGCTACACCTTC
v_call: TRBV9
j_call: TRBJ1-2
clone_size: .
d_call: TRBD1

cdr3_aa: CAWSRDIPYEQYF
cdr3_nt: TGTGCCTGGAGTCGGGACATCCCCTACGAGCAGTACTTC
v_call: TRBV30
j_call: TRBJ2-7
clone_size: .
d_call: .

cdr3_aa: CASSLGQGLTNEKLFF
cdr3_nt: TGTGCCAGTAGTCTCGGACAGGGACTAACTAATGAAAAACTGTTTTTT
v_call: TRBV19
j_call: TRBJ1-4
clone_size: .
d_call: TRBD1

cdr3_aa: CASSFYRGRENIQYF
cdr3_nt: TGTGCCAGCAGCTTCTACAGGGGCCGGGAAAACATTCAGTACTTC
v_call: TRBV5-5
j_call: TRBJ2-4
clone_size: .
d_call: TRBD1

cdr3_aa: CASSLGRTGGSNTQYF
cdr3_nt: TGTGCCAGCAGCTTAGGCCGGACAGGGGGTAGTAATACGCAGTATTTT
v_call: TRBV7-3
j_call: TRBJ2-3
clone_size: .
d_call: TRBD1

cdr3_aa: CASATGGGTYGYTF
cdr3_nt: TGTGCCAGCGCTACAGGGGGCGGGACCTATGGCTACACCTTC
v_call: TRBV27
j_call: TRBJ1-2
clone_size: .
d_call: TRBD1

cdr3_aa: CASSPISLAGANEQFF
cdr3_nt: TGCGCCAGCAGCCCGATTAGCCTAGCGGGAGCAAATGAGCAGTTCTTC
v_call: TRBV5-1
j_call: TRBJ2-1
clone_size: .
d_call: TRBD2